This is a list of T cell receptor beta chains from one sample in a study of T-cell reconstitution after alpha-beta-depleted transplantation in children. TCRdb used MiXCR to reprocess the PCR reads, holding one entry per CDR3 protein. The sample carries about 980,000 distinct CDR3 sequences, about 30% recorded once. Sequencing was performed on PBMCs, mostly from graft donor cells, taken 360 days after TCRalphabeta/CD19-depleted stem cell transplant. The receptor set was obtained from a boy less than two years old who had a stem cell transplant for SCID, so the T cells may come from the graft donor. Each CDR3 is given with its conserved first and last residue. Fields, in order: J gene, clone size, D gene, V gene, CDR3 length, CDR3 protein, CDR3 DNA. The D gene is left open where the match is weak. Size is stated for part of the rows, as once, few or many counts, or as a class when the clone is expanded.

TRBJ2-7	.	.	TRBV7-9	15	CASSLVKGGEVEQYF	TGTGCCAGCAGCTTAGTAAAGGGCGGGGAGGTCGAGCAGTACTTC
TRBJ2-3	.	.	TRBV18	15	CASSPFGGPQDTQYF	TGTGCCAGCTCACCGTTTGGGGGGCCCCAGGATACGCAGTATTTT
TRBJ2-7	.	.	TRBV15	15	CATSKTRGGPYEQYF	TGTGCCACCAGCAAAACGCGGGGTGGACCCTACGAGCAGTACTTC
TRBJ2-1	few	TRBD2	TRBV4-2	19	CASSPQLAGGDSSYNEQFF	TGTGCCAGCAGCCCGCAACTAGCGGGGGGCGACAGCTCCTACAATGAGCAGTTCTTC
TRBJ2-3	many	TRBD2	TRBV7-2	14	CASSFRLAGDTQYF	TGTGCCAGCAGCTTCCGACTAGCGGGAGATACGCAGTATTTT
TRBJ1-4	.	.	TRBV20-1	14	CSAPDGATNEKLFF	TGCAGTGCTCCCGACGGGGCAACTAATGAAAAACTGTTTTTT
TRBJ2-1	few	.	TRBV28	12	CASSEGEREQFF	TGTGCCAGCAGTGAGGGCGAGAGAGAGCAGTTCTTC
TRBJ2-4	.	.	TRBV20-1	11	CSASAKNIQYF	TGCAGTGCTAGCGCGAAAAACATTCAGTACTTC
TRBJ2-6	.	.	TRBV7-2	15	CASSPRASGANVLTF	TGTGCCAGCAGCCCGCGGGCCTCTGGGGCCAACGTCCTGACTTTC
TRBJ2-3	.	TRBD1	TRBV24-1	12	CATSGQVDTQYF	TGTGCCACCTCTGGACAGGTTGATACGCAGTATTTT
TRBJ2-3	.	TRBD1	TRBV20-1	15	CSAIPGTGAADTQYF	TGCAGTGCTATTCCCGGGACAGGGGCCGCAGATACGCAGTATTTT
TRBJ2-1	.	.	TRBV20-1	12	CSVVGTYNEQFF	TGCAGTGTGGTGGGTACCTACAATGAGCAGTTCTTC
TRBJ1-2	.	.	TRBV12-3/TRBV12-4	15	CASSFYQGSIYGYTF	TGTGCCAGCAGTTTCTATCAGGGAAGTATCTATGGCTACACCTTC
TRBJ2-5	few	TRBD1	TRBV7-9	14	CASSLAGTGETQYF	TGTGCCAGCAGCTTAGCGGGGACAGGAGAGACCCAGTACTTC
TRBJ2-7	.	TRBD1	TRBV5-1	17	CASSLWTGSSSSYEQYF	TGCGCCAGCAGCTTGTGGACAGGGAGTTCGTCGTCCTACGAGCAGTACTTC
TRBJ2-5	few	.	TRBV6-4	16	CASRKGSKEYQETQYF	TGTGCCAGCAGAAAGGGCTCTAAAGAATACCAAGAGACCCAGTACTTC
TRBJ1-5	few	.	TRBV5-1	15	CASSSNGGSNQPQHF	TGCGCCAGCAGCTCAAATGGAGGTAGCAATCAGCCCCAGCATTTT
TRBJ1-1	few	TRBD1	TRBV12-3/TRBV12-4	14	CASTGDRDGTEAFF	TGTGCCAGCACCGGAGACAGGGACGGAACTGAAGCTTTCTTT
TRBJ2-7	.	TRBD2	TRBV18	14	CASSRAGGPYEQYF	TGTGCCAGCTCACGAGCGGGGGGGCCCTACGAGCAGTACTTC
TRBJ2-7	few	TRBD1	TRBV15	15	CATSRRDRAPYEQYF	TGTGCCACCAGCAGACGGGACAGGGCTCCCTACGAGCAGTACTTC
TRBJ1-5	few	.	TRBV5-6	16	CASSLFGRARNQPQHF	TGTGCCAGCAGCTTATTCGGCAGGGCCCGCAATCAGCCCCAGCATTTT
TRBJ2-1	.	.	TRBV4-1	17	CASSHLLRGNGGNEQFF	TGCGCCAGCAGCCACCTCCTAAGGGGAAACGGCGGCAATGAGCAGTTCTTC
TRBJ1-6	.	TRBD1	TRBV6-2/TRBV6-3	15	CASSLQGARFSPLHF	TGTGCCAGCAGCTTACAGGGGGCGAGATTTTCACCCCTCCACTTT
TRBJ2-7	many	.	TRBV12-3/TRBV12-4	12	CASSLRSYEQYF	TGTGCCAGCAGTTTACGCTCCTACGAGCAGTACTTC
TRBJ2-7	.	.	TRBV7-9	11	CASSSISEQYF	TGTGCCAGCAGCTCCATTAGCGAGCAGTACTTC
TRBJ2-1	.	.	TRBV9	12	CASSDRMNEQFF	TGTGCCAGCAGCGACCGAATGAATGAGCAGTTCTTC